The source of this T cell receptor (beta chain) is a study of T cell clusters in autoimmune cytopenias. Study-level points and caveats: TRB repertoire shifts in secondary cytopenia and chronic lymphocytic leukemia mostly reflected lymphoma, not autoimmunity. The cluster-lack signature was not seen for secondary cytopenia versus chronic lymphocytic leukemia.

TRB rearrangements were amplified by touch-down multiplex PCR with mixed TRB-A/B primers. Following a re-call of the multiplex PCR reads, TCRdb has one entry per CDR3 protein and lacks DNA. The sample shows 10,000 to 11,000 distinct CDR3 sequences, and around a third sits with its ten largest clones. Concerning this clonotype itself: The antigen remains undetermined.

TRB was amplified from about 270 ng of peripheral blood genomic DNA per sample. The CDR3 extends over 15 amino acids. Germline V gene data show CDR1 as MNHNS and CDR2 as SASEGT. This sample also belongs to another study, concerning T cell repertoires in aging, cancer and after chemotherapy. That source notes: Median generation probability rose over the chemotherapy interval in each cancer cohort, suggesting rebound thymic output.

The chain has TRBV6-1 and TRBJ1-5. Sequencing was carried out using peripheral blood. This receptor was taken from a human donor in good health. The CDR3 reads CASKISSDSNQPQHF.